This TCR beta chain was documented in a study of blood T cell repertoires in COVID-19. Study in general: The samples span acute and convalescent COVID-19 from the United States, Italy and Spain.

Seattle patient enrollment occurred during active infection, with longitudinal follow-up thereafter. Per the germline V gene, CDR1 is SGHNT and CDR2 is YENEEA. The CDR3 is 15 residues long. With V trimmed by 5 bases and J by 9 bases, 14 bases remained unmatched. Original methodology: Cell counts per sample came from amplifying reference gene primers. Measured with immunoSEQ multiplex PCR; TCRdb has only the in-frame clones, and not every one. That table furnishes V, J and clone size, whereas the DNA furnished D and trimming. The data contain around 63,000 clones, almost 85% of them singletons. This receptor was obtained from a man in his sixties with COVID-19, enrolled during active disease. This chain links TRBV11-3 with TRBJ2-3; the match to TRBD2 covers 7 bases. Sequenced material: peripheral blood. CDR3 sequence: CASSAREAAGGTQYF. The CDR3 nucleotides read TGTGCCAGCAGCGCCCGGGAGGCGGCTGGAGGGACGCAGTATTTT.